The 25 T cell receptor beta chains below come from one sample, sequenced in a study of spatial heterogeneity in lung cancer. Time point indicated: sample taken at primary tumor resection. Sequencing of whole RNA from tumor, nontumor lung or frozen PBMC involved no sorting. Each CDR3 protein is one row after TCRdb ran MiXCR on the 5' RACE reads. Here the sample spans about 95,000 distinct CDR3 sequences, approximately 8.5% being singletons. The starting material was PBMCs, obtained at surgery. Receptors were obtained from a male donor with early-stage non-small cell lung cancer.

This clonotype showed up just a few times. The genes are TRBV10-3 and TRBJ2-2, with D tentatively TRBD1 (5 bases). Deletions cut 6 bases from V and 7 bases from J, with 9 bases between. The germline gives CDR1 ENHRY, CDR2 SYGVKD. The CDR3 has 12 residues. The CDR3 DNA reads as TGTGCCATCAGCCAGGGCAGCGGGGAGCTGTTTTTT. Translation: CAISQGSGELFF.

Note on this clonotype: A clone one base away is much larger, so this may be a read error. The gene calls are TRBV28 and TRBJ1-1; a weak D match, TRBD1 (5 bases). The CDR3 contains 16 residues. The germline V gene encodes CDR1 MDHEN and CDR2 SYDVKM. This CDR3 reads CASSLGGRMEDTKAFF. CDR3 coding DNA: TGTGCCAGCAGTTTAGGGGGACGGATGGAGGACACTAAAGCTTTCTTT.

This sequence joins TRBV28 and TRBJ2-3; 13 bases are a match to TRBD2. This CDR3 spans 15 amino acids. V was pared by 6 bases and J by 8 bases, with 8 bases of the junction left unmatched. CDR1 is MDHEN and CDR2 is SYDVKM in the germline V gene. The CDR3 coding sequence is TGTGCCAGCAGCCCACTAGCGGGAGGGCCTGGTACGCAGTATTTT. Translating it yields CASSPLAGGPGTQYF.

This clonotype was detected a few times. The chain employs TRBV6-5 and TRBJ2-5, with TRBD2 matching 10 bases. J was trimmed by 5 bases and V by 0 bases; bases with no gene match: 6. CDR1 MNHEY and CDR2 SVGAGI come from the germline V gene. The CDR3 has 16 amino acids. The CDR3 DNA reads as TGTGCCAGCAGTTACTCGGTACTAGCGGGGTTCGAGACCCAGTACTTC. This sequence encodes CASSYSVLAGFETQYF.

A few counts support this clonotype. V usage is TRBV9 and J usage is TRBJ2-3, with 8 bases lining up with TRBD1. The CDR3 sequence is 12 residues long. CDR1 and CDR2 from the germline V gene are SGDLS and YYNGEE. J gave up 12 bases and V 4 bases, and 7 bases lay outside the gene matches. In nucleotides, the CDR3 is TGTGCCAGCAGCCTCGCCCAGGGGGCCCAGTATTTT. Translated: CASSLAQGAQYF.

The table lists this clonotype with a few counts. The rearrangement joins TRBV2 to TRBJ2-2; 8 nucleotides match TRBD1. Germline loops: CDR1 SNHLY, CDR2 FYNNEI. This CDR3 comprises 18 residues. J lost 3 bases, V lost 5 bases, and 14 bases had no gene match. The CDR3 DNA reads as TGTGCCAGCAGTCGGGGGAGGACAGGGCCCACTTACACCGGGGAGCTGTTTTTT. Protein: CASSRGRTGPTYTGELFF. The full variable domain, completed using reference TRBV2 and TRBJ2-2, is EPEVTQTPSHQVTQMGQEVILRCVPISNHLYFYWYRQILGQKVEFLVSFYNNEISEKSEIFDDQFSVERPDGSNFTLKIRSTKLEDSAMYFCASSRGRTGPTYTGELFFGEGSRLTVL.

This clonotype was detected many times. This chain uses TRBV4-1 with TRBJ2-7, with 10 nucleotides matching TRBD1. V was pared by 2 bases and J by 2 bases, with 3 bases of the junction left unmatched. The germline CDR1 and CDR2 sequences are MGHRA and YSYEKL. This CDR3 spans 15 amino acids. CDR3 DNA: TGCGCCAGCAGCCAATCCGGGACAGGGGCCTACGAGCAGTACTTC. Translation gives CASSQSGTGAYEQYF.

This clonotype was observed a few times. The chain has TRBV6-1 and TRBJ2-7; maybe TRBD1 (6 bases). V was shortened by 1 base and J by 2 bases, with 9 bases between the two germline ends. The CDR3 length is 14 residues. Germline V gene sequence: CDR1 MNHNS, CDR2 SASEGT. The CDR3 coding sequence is TGTGCCAGCAGTGAAGGTGGGACAACCTACGAGCAGTACTTC. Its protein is CASSEGGTTYEQYF.

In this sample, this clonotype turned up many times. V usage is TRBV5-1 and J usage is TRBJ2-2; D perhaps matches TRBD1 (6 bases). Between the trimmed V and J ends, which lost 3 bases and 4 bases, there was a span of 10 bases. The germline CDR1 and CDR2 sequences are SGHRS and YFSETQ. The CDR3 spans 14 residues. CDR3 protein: CASSSHRVTGELFF. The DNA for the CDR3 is TGCGCCAGCAGCTCCCACAGGGTCACCGGGGAGCTGTTTTTT.

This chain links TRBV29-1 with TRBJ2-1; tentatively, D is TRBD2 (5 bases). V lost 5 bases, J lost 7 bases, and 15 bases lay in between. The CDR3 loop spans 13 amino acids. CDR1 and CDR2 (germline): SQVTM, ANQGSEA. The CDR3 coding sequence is TGCAGCGTTAGTCGGGGTAAACGGAATGAGCAGTTCTTC. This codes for CSVSRGKRNEQFF.

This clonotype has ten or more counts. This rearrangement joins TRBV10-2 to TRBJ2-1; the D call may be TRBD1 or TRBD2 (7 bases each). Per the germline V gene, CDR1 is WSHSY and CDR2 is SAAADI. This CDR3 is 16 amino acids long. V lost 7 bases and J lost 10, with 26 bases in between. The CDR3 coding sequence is TGCGCCAGCATGCGGGAGCGGACAGGCACTAATAGGGAGCAGTTCTTC. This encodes CASMRERTGTNREQFF.

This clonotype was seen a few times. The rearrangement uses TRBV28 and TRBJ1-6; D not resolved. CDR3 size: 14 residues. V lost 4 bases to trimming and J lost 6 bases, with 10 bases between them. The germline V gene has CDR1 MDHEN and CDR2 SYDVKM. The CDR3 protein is CASSSQPANSPLHF. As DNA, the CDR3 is TGTGCCAGCAGTTCACAGCCTGCTAATTCACCCCTCCACTTT.

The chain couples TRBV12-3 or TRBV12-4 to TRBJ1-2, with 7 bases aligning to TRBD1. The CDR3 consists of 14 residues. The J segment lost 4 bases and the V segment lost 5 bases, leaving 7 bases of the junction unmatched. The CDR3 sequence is CASSPGQGVYGYTF. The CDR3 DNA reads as TGTGCCAGCAGTCCCGGGCAGGGGGTCTATGGCTACACCTTC.

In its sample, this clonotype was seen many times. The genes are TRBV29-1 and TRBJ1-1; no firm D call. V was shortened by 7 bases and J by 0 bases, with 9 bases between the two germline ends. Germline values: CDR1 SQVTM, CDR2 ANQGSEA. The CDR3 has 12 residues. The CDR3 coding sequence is TGCAGCGCCGTGCCCATGAACACTGAAGCTTTCTTT. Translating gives CSAVPMNTEAFF.

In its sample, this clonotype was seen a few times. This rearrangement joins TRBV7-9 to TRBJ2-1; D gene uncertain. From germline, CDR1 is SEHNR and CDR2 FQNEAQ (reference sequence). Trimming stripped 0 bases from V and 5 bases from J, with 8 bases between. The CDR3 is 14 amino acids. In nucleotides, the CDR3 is TGTGCCAGCAGCTTAGCGGTCCTCGACAATGAGCAGTTCTTC. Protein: CASSLAVLDNEQFF.

The CDR3 sequence: CASSSRDRQFF. CDR3 in DNA: TGTGCCAGCAGTTCGAGGGACAGACAGTTCTTC. The genes are TRBV12-3 or TRBV12-4 and TRBJ2-1, with TRBD1 identical over 7 bases. CDR3 length: 11 amino acids. Trimming removed 4 bases from V and 13 bases from J; junction bases left unmatched: 4.

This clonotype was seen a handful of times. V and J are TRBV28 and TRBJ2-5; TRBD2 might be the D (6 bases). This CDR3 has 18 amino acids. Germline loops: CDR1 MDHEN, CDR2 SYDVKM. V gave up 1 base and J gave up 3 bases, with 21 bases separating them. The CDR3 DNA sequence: TGTGCCAGCAGTTTATCGCCGGGACTGGGGGGAATAGAAGAGACCCAGTACTTC. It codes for CASSLSPGLGGIEETQYF.

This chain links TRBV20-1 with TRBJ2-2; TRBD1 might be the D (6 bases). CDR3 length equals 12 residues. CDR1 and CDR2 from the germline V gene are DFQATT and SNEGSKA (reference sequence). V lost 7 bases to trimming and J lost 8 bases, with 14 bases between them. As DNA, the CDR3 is TGCAGTGTTCCTACAGGGACGGGGGAGCTGTTTTTT. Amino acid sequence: CSVPTGTGELFF.

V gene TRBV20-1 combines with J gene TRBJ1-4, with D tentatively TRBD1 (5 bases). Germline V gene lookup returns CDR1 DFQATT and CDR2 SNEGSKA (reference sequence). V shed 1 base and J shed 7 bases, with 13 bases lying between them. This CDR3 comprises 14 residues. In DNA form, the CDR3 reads TGCAGTGCTAGAGTACGGCAGGGTGGTGAAAAACTGTTTTTT. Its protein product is CSARVRQGGEKLFF.

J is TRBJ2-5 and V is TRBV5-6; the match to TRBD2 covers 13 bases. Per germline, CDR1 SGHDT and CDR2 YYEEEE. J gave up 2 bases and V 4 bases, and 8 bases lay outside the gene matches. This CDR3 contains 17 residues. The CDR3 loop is CASSVWTSGRGQETQYF. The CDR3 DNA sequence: TGTGCCAGCAGCGTATGGACTAGCGGGAGAGGTCAAGAGACCCAGTACTTC.

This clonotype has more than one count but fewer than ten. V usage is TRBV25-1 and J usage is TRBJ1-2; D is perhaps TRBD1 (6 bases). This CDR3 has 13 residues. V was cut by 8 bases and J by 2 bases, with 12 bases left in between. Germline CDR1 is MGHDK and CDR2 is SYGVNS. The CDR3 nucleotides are TGTGCCAGCCAGACAGGAGAGAACTATGGCTACACCTTC. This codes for CASQTGENYGYTF.

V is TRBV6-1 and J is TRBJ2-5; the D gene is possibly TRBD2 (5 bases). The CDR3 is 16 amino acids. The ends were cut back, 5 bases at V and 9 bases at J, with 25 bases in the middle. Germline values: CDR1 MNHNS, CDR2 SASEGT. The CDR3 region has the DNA TGTGCCAGCAGTCCCAAAGTATCCCCCGGGCAGGAGGCCCAGTACTTC. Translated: CASSPKVSPGQEAQYF.

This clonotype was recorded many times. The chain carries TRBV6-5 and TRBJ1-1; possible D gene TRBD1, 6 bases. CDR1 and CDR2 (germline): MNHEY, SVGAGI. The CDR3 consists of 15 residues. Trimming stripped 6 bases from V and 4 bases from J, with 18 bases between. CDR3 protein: CASRTLGGKLTEAFF. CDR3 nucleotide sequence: TGTGCCAGCAGGACCCTCGGGGGCAAACTCACTGAAGCTTTCTTT.

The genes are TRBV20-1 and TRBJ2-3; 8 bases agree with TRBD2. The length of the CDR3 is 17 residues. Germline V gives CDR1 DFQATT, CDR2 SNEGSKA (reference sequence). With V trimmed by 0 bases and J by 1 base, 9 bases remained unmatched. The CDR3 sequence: CSARDAGASGRTDTQYF. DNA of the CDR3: TGCAGTGCTAGAGATGCCGGGGCTAGCGGGCGCACAGATACGCAGTATTTT.

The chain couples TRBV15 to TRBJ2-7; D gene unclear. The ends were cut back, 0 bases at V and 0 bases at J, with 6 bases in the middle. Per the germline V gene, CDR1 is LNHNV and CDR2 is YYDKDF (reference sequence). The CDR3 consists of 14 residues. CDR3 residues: CATSRDLSSYEQYF. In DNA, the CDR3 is TGTGCCACCAGCAGAGATCTAAGCTCCTACGAGCAGTACTTC.